Following are 11 T cell receptor beta chains from one sample sequenced in a study of blood T cells in healthy people across ages. The authors ran a second PCR of about 6 to 11 cycles using a sample-barcoded 5' primer and a J-beta primer mix. TCRdb re-called the 5' RACE reads through MiXCR, storing one row per CDR3 protein. The sample includes fewer than 900,000 distinct CDR3 sequences, roughly 43% of them seen just once. Sequencing was done on a sample of blood. These receptors originate from a woman aged 60-70 years in good health.

This clonotype was recorded a few times. The V and J genes are TRBV4-1 and TRBJ2-6; unclear D gene. Trimming cost V 1 base and J 2 bases, with 21 bases left between them. The length of the CDR3 is 20 residues. The germline V gene has CDR1 MGHRA and CDR2 YSYEKL. Written as DNA, the CDR3 is TGCGCCAGCAGCCAAGTATCGCTGTGGCACCAACGCACTGGGGCCAACGTCCTGACTTTC. Translated: CASSQVSLWHQRTGANVLTF.

The rearrangement joins TRBV12-3 or TRBV12-4 to TRBJ1-6; D unresolved. V lost 2 bases and J lost 6, with 11 bases in between. The CDR3 length is 15 residues. CDR3 sequence: CASSLLGSSNSPLHF. The DNA of the CDR3 is TGTGCCAGCAGTTTATTAGGGAGTAGTAATTCACCCCTCCACTTT.

The genes are TRBV4-3 and TRBJ2-3; TRBD2 matches 10 bases. Looked up from germline, CDR1 is LGHNA and CDR2 is YSLEER. This CDR3 has 16 residues. With V trimmed by 4 bases and J by 4 bases, 8 bases remained unmatched. The CDR3: CASSLGSGGASDTQYF. In nucleotides, the CDR3 is TGCGCCAGCAGCCTCGGGAGCGGGGGGGCCTCAGATACGCAGTATTTT.

This clonotype was recorded a few times. CDR3 coding DNA: TGCGCCAGCAGCTGGGGGACAGGCAATCAGCCCCAGCATTTT. Protein product: CASSWGTGNQPQHF. The rearrangement links TRBV5-1 to TRBJ1-5; 7 bases line up with TRBD1. The CDR3 has 14 residues. Germline CDR1 reads SGHRS; CDR2 reads YFSETQ. V lost 3 bases and J lost 2; bases outside the gene matches: 2.

This chain joins TRBV29-1 and TRBJ2-1, with TRBD1 as a possible D gene (5 bases). V gave up 3 bases and J gave up 4 bases, with 7 bases separating them. This CDR3 has 12 residues. Germline CDR1 is SQVTM and CDR2 is ANQGSEA. The CDR3 bases are TGCAGCGTTGATGACAGTTACAATGAGCAGTTCTTC. Encoded protein: CSVDDSYNEQFF.

The rearrangement links TRBV5-1 to TRBJ2-7, with D unclear. Trimming pared 4 bases from V and 2 bases from J, leaving 10 bases between. CDR1 and CDR2 (germline): SGHRS, YFSETQ. The CDR3 has 13 amino acids. In DNA form, the CDR3 reads TGCGCCAGCAGCCCGGACGGACCCTACGAGCAGTACTTC. Protein sequence: CASSPDGPYEQYF. Full variable domain (outside the CDR3, taken from reference TRBV5-1 and TRBJ2-7): KAGVTQTPRYLIKTRGQQVTLSCSPISGHRSVSWYQQTPGQGLQFLFEYFSETQRNKGNFPGRFSGRQFSNSRSEMNVSTLELGDSALYLCASSPDGPYEQYFGPGTRLTVT.

This clonotype has only a few counts. The rearrangement uses TRBV2 and TRBJ2-7; D could derive from TRBD1 or TRBD2 (5 bases each). Trimming took 4 bases from V and 4 from J, leaving 17 bases between them. Germline CDR1 and CDR2: SNHLY and FYNNEI. The CDR3 spans 15 residues. The CDR3 loop is CASSGLIGGAYEQYF. The CDR3 DNA reads TGTGCCAGCAGTGGACTGATTGGGGGAGCGTACGAGCAGTACTTC. Supplemented by reference TRBV2 and TRBJ2-7, the full variable domain reads EPEVTQTPSHQVTQMGQEVILRCVPISNHLYFYWYRQILGQKVEFLVSFYNNEISEKSEIFDDQFSVERPDGSNFTLKIRSTKLEDSAMYFCASSGLIGGAYEQYFGPGTRLTVT.

The CDR3 here is CASSYSGNHNEKLFF. The CDR3 DNA reads as TGTGCCAGCAGTTACTCGGGTAACCATAATGAAAAACTGTTTTTT. This chain connects TRBV6-2 or TRBV6-3 to TRBJ1-4; D unresolved. Trimming took 0 bases from V and 4 from J, leaving 9 bases between them. The CDR3 is 15 amino acids. Germline CDR1 MNHEY, CDR2 SVGEGT.

Comments on this clonotype: The junction departs from the called germline gene at one end, perhaps through a read error. V is TRBV20-1 and J is TRBJ2-7, with 7 bases aligning to TRBD1. Germline V lookup: CDR1 DFQATT, CDR2 SNEGSKA (reference sequence). The CDR3 runs 17 residues. CDR3 residues: CSARVPGQKGGSCEQYF. CDR3 sequence (DNA): TGCAGTGCTAGAGTACCGGGACAGAAAGGGGGCTCCTGCGAGCAGTACTTC.

This clonotype was seen at least ten times. V and J are TRBV5-1 and TRBJ2-1, with 9 bases fitting TRBD1. Germline-derived CDR1 and CDR2 are SGHRS and YFSETQ. After removal of 4 bases from V and 8 bases from J, the junction contained 16 bases not matched to a gene. The CDR3 runs to 17 residues. This CDR3 is CASSGGQGNERADEQFF. CDR3 bases: TGCGCCAGCAGCGGCGGACAGGGGAACGAGAGGGCCGATGAGCAGTTCTTC.

Ten or more counts support this clonotype. This chain connects TRBV25-1 to TRBJ2-7, with D possibly being TRBD1 or TRBD2 (5 bases each). The CDR3 sequence is 13 residues long. The V and J ends lost 10 bases and 2 bases respectively, with 15 bases between them. In germline, CDR1 is MGHDK, CDR2 SYGVNS. CDR3 amino acids: CANLRDGTYEQYF. Here the CDR3 DNA reads TGTGCCAACCTCCGGGACGGGACCTACGAGCAGTACTTC.